Below are 13 T cell receptor beta chains sequenced from a single sample in a study of siplizumab effects on memory and regulatory T cells. The data were produced by immunoSEQ multiplex PCR, yet TCRdb's version contains in-frame clones alone and is incomplete. There are under 95,000 clones in the sample; around 94% occur only once, and 0.3% lies in the top ten. Sequencing was carried out using non-Treg CD4+ T cells sorted from blood. These receptors all stem from a human donor in good health.

V gene TRBV30 combines with J gene TRBJ1-2; a weak D match, TRBD1 (6 bases). V was cut by 0 bases and J by 3 bases, with 11 bases left in between. Per germline, CDR1 GTSNPN and CDR2 SVGIG (reference sequence). The CDR3 is made up of 14 amino acids. CDR3 DNA: TGTGCCTGGAGTGTGTGGGGGCAAGACTATGGCTACACCTTC. Translated, it gives CAWSVWGQDYGYTF.

The V gene is TRBV18, the J gene TRBJ2-7, with TRBD1 as a possible D gene (6 bases). The V gene lost 5 bases and the J gene lost 5 bases, with 13 bases spanning the gap. Germline CDR1 reads KGHSH; CDR2 reads LQKENI. This CDR3 comprises 13 residues. In DNA form, the CDR3 reads TGTGCCAGCTCATCGTTGCCAGGGGACGAGCAGTACTTC. As protein: CASSSLPGDEQYF.

The chain joins TRBV10-3 to TRBJ1-2; D call uncertain. The V gene's germline CDR1 is ENHRY and CDR2 SYGVKD. V was clipped by 3 bases and J by 4 bases, with 6 bases between them. This CDR3 spans 12 amino acids. The CDR3 sequence is CAISDRTYGYTF. The CDR3 DNA follows: TGTGCCATCAGTGACAGAACCTATGGCTACACCTTC.

The rearrangement uses TRBV18 and TRBJ1-3; D call uncertain. Trimming took off 0 bases at V and 0 bases at J, with 6 bases between the two ends. The CDR3 covers 15 residues. Germline assignment: CDR1 KGHSH and CDR2 LQKENI. The CDR3 nucleotides read TGTGCCAGCTCACCACCGTCGGGCTCTGGAAACACCATATATTTT. It encodes CASSPPSGSGNTIYF.

This sequence joins TRBV6-6 and TRBJ1-5; TRBD1 matches 9 bases. CDR1 MNHNY and CDR2 SVGAGI come from the germline V gene (reference sequence). The CDR3 is 16 amino acids. V was clipped by 0 bases and J by 6 bases; unmatched bases: 6. CDR3 amino acids: CASSYSDRGVVQPQHF. As DNA, the CDR3 is TGTGCCAGCAGTTACTCGGACAGGGGAGTTGTTCAGCCCCAGCATTTT.

This clone was recorded only once. The rearrangement joins TRBV30 to TRBJ1-1; 8 nucleotides align to TRBD1. The CDR3 is made up of 15 amino acids. CDR1 and CDR2 from the germline V gene are GTSNPN and SVGIG (reference sequence). The V and J ends lost 2 bases and 1 base, in that order; junction bases with no gene match: 6. The CDR3 region is CAWSTAGTGNTEAFF. As DNA, the CDR3 is TGTGCCTGGAGTACCGCCGGGACAGGGAACACTGAAGCTTTCTTT.

The chain couples TRBV5-6 to TRBJ1-1; no definite D call. The germline gives CDR1 SGHDT, CDR2 YYEEEE. The V end lost 4 bases, the J end lost 4 bases, and 17 bases lay between the germline ends. This CDR3 is built from 15 residues. The CDR3 nucleotides read TGTGCCAGCAGCCTCCCCGGAGTAGGTAGCACTGAAGCTTTCTTT. It encodes CASSLPGVGSTEAFF.

The rearrangement uses TRBV5-6 and TRBJ1-5; D perhaps matches TRBD1 (5 bases). CDR3 size: 16 residues. CDR1 and CDR2 (germline): SGHDT, YYEEEE. Between the trimmed V and J ends, which lost 1 base and 2 bases, there was a span of 13 bases. CDR3 coding DNA: TGTGCCAGCAGCTTGAGGGGCTCGGGGGGCAATCAGCCCCAGCATTTT. It translates to CASSLRGSGGNQPQHF.

V and J are TRBV4-3 and TRBJ2-5; 12 bases are a match to TRBD2. Germline V gene data show CDR1 as LGHNA and CDR2 as YSLEER. The CDR3 length is 16 residues. After removal of 0 bases from V and 4 bases from J, the junction contained 3 bases not matched to a gene. CDR3 nucleotide sequence: TGCGCCAGCAGCCAAGAACGACTAGCGGGAGCAGAGACCCAGTACTTC. This codes for CASSQERLAGAETQYF.

The chain is built from TRBV5-4 and TRBJ2-1, with TRBD1 matching 8 bases. CDR1 is SGHNT, CDR2 YYREEE, per germline (reference sequence). J lost 8 bases, V lost 3 bases, and 4 bases had no gene match. CDR3 length equals 13 residues. The CDR3 sequence is CASSSTGVDEQFF. CDR3 DNA: TGTGCCAGCAGCTCGACAGGGGTCGATGAGCAGTTCTTC.

The V call is TRBV4-2, the J call TRBJ2-1; 10 bases fit TRBD2. With 0 bases clipped from V and 7 bases from J, the junction kept 6 bases outside the gene matches. This CDR3 contains 16 residues. Germline CDR1 is LGHNA and CDR2 is YNFKEQ. The CDR3 here is CASSQETAGGYNEQFF. The CDR3 DNA is TGTGCCAGCAGCCAAGAGACAGCGGGGGGGTATAATGAGCAGTTCTTC.

V and J are TRBV7-9 and TRBJ2-1; the D is unclear. CDR3 length: 13 amino acids. Between the trimmed V and J ends, which lost 0 bases and 3 bases, there was a span of 3 bases. Germline V CDR1 and CDR2: SEHNR, FQNEAQ (reference sequence). The CDR3 region is CASSLADYNEQFF. CDR3 bases: TGTGCCAGCAGCTTAGCCGACTACAATGAGCAGTTCTTC. Variable domain in full (rest from reference TRBV7-9 and TRBJ2-1): DTGVSQNPRHKITKRGQNVTFRCDPISEHNRLYWYRQTLGQGPEFLTYFQNEAQLEKSRLLSDRFSAERPKGSFSTLEIQRTEQGDSAMYLCASSLADYNEQFFGPGTRLTVL.

This clone was seen a few times. J is TRBJ2-2 and V is TRBV7-3, with D uncertain. The CDR3 sequence is 14 residues long. The germline gives CDR1 SGHTA, CDR2 FQGTGA. The V end was cut by 11 bases, the J end by 6 bases, with 19 bases between. The CDR3 DNA reads as TGTGCCTCCGGCCTGGACCCGGAGCCCGGGGAGCTGTTTTTT. Translation: CASGLDPEPGELFF.